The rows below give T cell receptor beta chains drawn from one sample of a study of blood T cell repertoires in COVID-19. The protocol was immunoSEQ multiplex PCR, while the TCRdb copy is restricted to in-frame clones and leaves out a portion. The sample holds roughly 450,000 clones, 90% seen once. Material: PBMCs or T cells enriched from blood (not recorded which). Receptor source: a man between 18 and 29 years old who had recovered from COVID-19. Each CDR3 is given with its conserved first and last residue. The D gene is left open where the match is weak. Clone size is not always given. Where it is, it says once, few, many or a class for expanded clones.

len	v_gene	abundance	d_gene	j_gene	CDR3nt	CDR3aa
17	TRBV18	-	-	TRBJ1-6	TGTGCCAGCTCACCACGGGCAGGGGTGTATCTAAACTCACCCCTCCACTTT	CASSPRAGVYLNSPLHF
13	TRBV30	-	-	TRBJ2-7	TGTGCCTGGGGCATACTACAACCCCACGAGCAGTACTTC	CAWGILQPHEQYF
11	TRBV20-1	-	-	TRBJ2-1	TGCAGTGCTAGAACTTACAATGAGCAGTTCTTC	CSARTYNEQFF
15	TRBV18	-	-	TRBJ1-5	TGTGCCAGCTCACCCTCGGCAGGCACGGATCAGCCCCAGCATTTT	CASSPSAGTDQPQHF
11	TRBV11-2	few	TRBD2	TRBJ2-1	TGTGCCAGCAGTGTGGGGGGGTTGCAGTTCTTC	CASSVGGLQFF
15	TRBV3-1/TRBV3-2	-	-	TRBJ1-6	TGTGCCAGCAGCCAAGATTGGTCGGGTAATTCACCCCTCCACTTT	CASSQDWSGNSPLHF
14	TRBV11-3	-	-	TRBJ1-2	TGTGCCAGCAGCGAGCAGGGAGGTGACTATGGCTACACCTTC	CASSEQGGDYGYTF
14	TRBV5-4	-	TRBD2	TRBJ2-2	TGTGCCAGCAGCTTAGGACTAGGGGCCGGGGAGCTGTTTTTT	CASSLGLGAGELFF
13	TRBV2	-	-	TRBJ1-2	TGTGCCAGCAGCGTGGACAGCTCCTATGGCTACACCTTC	CASSVDSSYGYTF
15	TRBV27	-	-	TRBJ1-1	TGTGCCAGCAGTTTAAAGCCGAATCCGAACACTGAAGCTTTCTTT	CASSLKPNPNTEAFF
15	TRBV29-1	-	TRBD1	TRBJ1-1	TGCAGCGTTGAAGATTGGGACAGGGAGGGTACTGAAGCTTTCTTT	CSVEDWDREGTEAFF
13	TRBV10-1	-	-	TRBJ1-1	TGCGCCAGCAGGGAACTACTTCACGGGGAAGCTTTCTTT	CASRELLHGEAFF
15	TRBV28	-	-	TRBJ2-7	TGTGCCAGCAGTTCCCTCGACAGGAGCTCCTACGAGCAGTACTTC	CASSSLDRSSYEQYF
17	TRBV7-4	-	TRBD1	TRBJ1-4	TGTGCCAGCAGCTTAGGGACAGGGGGGACAACTAATGAAAAACTGTTTTTT	CASSLGTGGTTNEKLFF
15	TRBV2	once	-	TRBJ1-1	TGTGCCAGCGGTGGGACGGACAGTTGGAACACTGAAGCTTTCTTT	CASGGTDSWNTEAFF
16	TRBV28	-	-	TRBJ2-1	TGTGCCAGCAGCCCCCCGGATGGGGGGACCTACAATGAGCAGTTCTTC	CASSPPDGGTYNEQFF
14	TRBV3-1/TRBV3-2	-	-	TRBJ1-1	TGTGCCAGCAGCCAAGTCGAGGGACAAACTGAAGCTTTCTTT	CASSQVEGQTEAFF
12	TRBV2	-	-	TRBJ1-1	TGTGCCAGCAGTGTCCGGGGGACTGAAGCTTTCTTT	CASSVRGTEAFF
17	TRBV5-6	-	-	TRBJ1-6	TGTGCCAGCAGCCCAATGGCGGGGTTTTCCAAAAATTCACCCCTCCACTTT	CASSPMAGFSKNSPLHF
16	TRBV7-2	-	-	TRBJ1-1	TGTGCCAGCAGCCCGCCGGACACCGGACGATACACTGAAGCTTTCTTT	CASSPPDTGRYTEAFF
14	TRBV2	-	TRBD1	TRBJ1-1	TGTGCCAGCAACATGGACAGGATGAACACTGAAGCTTTCTTT	CASNMDRMNTEAFF
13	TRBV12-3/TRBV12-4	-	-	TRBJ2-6	TGTGCCACCACTAGGTCTGGGGCCAACGTCCTGACTTTC	CATTRSGANVLTF
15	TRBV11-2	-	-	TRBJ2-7	TGTGCCAGCAGCTTTCCCGGGAGTCTCTCCTACGAGCAGTACTTC	CASSFPGSLSYEQYF
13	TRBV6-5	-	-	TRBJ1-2	TGTGCCAGCGGTCAGGGTGATAGGTATGGCTACACCTTC	CASGQGDRYGYTF
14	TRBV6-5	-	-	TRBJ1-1	TGTGCCAGCAGTTACCAGGGACAGAACACTGAAGCTTTCTTT	CASSYQGQNTEAFF
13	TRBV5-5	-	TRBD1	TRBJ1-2	TGTGCCAGCGGGTTACAGGGGGCGAGTGGCTACACCTTC	CASGLQGASGYTF
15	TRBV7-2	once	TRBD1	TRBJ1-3	TGTGCCAGCAGCTTAAGGGGACAGGGGGGAAACACCATATATTTT	CASSLRGQGGNTIYF
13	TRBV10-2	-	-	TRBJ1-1	TGCGCCAGCAGGAACAACCTGAACACTGAAGCTTTCTTT	CASRNNLNTEAFF
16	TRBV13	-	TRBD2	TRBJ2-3	TGTGCCAGCATGAGACTAGCGGGGCCTAGCACAGATACGCAGTATTTT	CASMRLAGPSTDTQYF
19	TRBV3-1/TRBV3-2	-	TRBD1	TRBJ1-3	TGTGCCAGCAGCCAGGGGTTCCTTAAGGACAGGGCGTCGGAAAACACCATATATTTT	CASSQGFLKDRASENTIYF
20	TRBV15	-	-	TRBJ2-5	TGTGCCACCAGCAGCCCAACGGGACACCTACCCTTGGGTCACCAAGAGACCCAGTACTTC	CATSSPTGHLPLGHQETQYF
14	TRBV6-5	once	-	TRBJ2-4	TGTGCCAGCAAGGAGATGGAAGCCAAAAACATTCAGTACTTC	CASKEMEAKNIQYF
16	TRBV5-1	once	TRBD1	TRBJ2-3	TGCGCCAGCAGCTTGCTTCCGACAGGGAGCACAGATACGCAGTATTTT	CASSLLPTGSTDTQYF
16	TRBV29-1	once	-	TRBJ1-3	TGCAGCGCAATAAGGGGTGGAGGGGCTAAGGGAAACACCATATATTTT	CSAIRGGGAKGNTIYF
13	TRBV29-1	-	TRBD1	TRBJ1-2	TGCAGCGGCAGACAGGGGGAAGAGGCTGGCTACACCTTC	CSGRQGEEAGYTF
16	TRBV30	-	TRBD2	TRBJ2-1	TGTGCCTGGATGGGTCGTCTAATACGGGGGGGGAATGAGCAGTTCTTC	CAWMGRLIRGGNEQFF
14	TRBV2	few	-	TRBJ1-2	TGTGCCAGCAGTGAGGAGGTTCTAATCTATGGCTACACCTTC	CASSEEVLIYGYTF
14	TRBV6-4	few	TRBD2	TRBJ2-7	TGTGCCAGCAGTGGCCTAGCGGGAGGAGGCGAGCAGTACTTC	CASSGLAGGGEQYF
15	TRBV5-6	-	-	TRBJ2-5	TGTGCCAGCAGCTTGGAGAGCCGGAGCGGTGGGACCCAGTACTTC	CASSLESRSGGTQYF
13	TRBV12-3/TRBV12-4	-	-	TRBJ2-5	TGTGCCAGCAGTCCGGTCCTTCGGGAGACCCAGTACTTC	CASSPVLRETQYF
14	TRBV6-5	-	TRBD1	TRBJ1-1	TGTGCCAGCAGTACCACAGGGGAGTGGACTGAAGCTTTCTTT	CASSTTGEWTEAFF
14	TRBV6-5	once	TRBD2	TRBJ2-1	TGTGCCACGCAGCGGGGGGACTCCTACAATGAGCAGTTCTTC	CATQRGDSYNEQFF
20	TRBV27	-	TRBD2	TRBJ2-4	TGTGCCAGCAGACGAAGGGGGACTAGCGGGATGGTGAAAGCCAAAAACATTCAGTACTTC	CASRRRGTSGMVKAKNIQYF
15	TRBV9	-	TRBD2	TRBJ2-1	TGTGCCAGCAGCACTACTAGCGGGAGGGCCCCTGAGCAGTTCTTC	CASSTTSGRAPEQFF
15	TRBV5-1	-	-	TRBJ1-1	TGCGCCAGCAGCCGACCACAGGGAGTCAACACTGAAGCTTTCTTT	CASSRPQGVNTEAFF
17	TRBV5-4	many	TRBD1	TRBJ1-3	TGTGCCAGCAGCTTTGGGACAGGGGCCAACTCTGGAAACACCATATATTTT	CASSFGTGANSGNTIYF
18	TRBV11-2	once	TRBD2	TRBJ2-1	TGTGCCAGCAGCCTGACTAGCGGGGGCTACTACTCCTACAATGAGCAGTTCTTC	CASSLTSGGYYSYNEQFF
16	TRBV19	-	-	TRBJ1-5	TGTGCCAGTAGTCCCCATGAAGGGGGAGAGAAACAGCCCCAGCATTTT	CASSPHEGGEKQPQHF